What follows are 6 T cell receptor beta chains derived from one specimen sequenced in a study of response to subunit inactivated influenza vaccine. One entry per CDR3 protein, called by TCRdb with MiXCR from the RT-PCR reads. Among about 830,000 distinct CDR3 sequences, around 20% were seen once, and the ten largest hold about a tenth. Here the sequenced sample was PBMCs from blood, taken around 5 days after vaccination. The receptors stem from a man aged 45-60 years who received an inactivated influenza vaccine.

This clonotype was seen repeatedly, ten times or more. The CDR3 sequence is CSVGSTYEQYF. The CDR3 DNA reads TGCAGCGTTGGTTCCACCTACGAGCAGTACTTC. The chain combines TRBV29-1 with TRBJ2-7; D unclear. Germline-derived CDR1 and CDR2 are SQVTM and ANQGSEA. V lost 4 bases to trimming and J lost 2 bases, with 6 bases between them. The CDR3 is made up of 11 amino acids.

This clonotype was counted many times. The chain recombines TRBV18 with TRBJ2-7, with TRBD1 matching over 10 bases. The CDR3 sequence is 16 residues long. The J segment lost 3 bases and the V segment lost 0 bases, leaving 5 bases of the junction unmatched. Germline V gene sequence: CDR1 KGHSH, CDR2 LQKENI. The CDR3 bases are TGTGCCAGCTCACCACCCGGGACAGGGGTTCTCTACGAGCAGTACTTC. It yields the protein CASSPPGTGVLYEQYF. Together with reference TRBV18 and TRBJ2-7, the CDR3 gives the full variable domain: NAGVMQNPRHLVRRRGQEARLRCSPMKGHSHVYWYRQLPEEGLKFMVYLQKENIIDESGMPKERFSAEFPKEGPSILRIQQVVRGDSAAYFCASSPPGTGVLYEQYFGPGTRLTVT.

The chain combines TRBV6-5 with TRBJ2-7; TRBD2 matches at 7 bases. Germline trimming cut 0 bases from V and 3 bases from J; bases unmatched to any gene: 2. The CDR3 is 14 residues long. Germline V gene data show CDR1 as MNHEY and CDR2 as SVGAGI. The CDR3 here is CASSYSPSGYEQYF. The CDR3 DNA is TGTGCCAGCAGTTACTCGCCTAGCGGCTACGAGCAGTACTTC.

This chain links TRBV7-2 with TRBJ2-5; tentatively, D is TRBD1 (6 bases). With 8 bases removed from V and 5 bases from J, the gap between germline ends came to 18 bases. The CDR3 contains 14 residues. Looked up from germline, CDR1 is SGHTA and CDR2 is FQGNSA. CDR3 sequence (DNA): TGTGCCAGCCACACTAGGGGTGGGGGCGAGACCCAGTACTTC. This translates into CASHTRGGGETQYF. Full variable domain (remainder filled in from reference TRBV7-2 and TRBJ2-5): GAGVSQSPSNKVTEKGKDVELRCDPISGHTALYWYRQSLGQGLEFLIYFQGNSAPDKSGLPSDRFSAERTGGSVSTLTIQRTQQEDSAVYLCASHTRGGGETQYFGPGTRLLVL.

This clonotype has only a few counts. The chain is built from TRBV9 and TRBJ2-7; TRBD1 is a possible D gene (6 bases). Trimming stripped 4 bases from V and 6 bases from J, with 20 bases between. Germline V gene data show CDR1 as SGDLS and CDR2 as YYNGEE. There are 15 residues in the CDR3. The CDR3 nucleotides read TGTGCCAGCAGCCCGAACCCACAGGGAATCCGCGAGCAGTACTTC. Translation gives CASSPNPQGIREQYF.

Only a few counts were recorded for this clonotype. The chain uses TRBV9 and TRBJ2-2; 8 bases are shared with TRBD1. The CDR3 sequence is 16 residues long. The ends lost 2 bases at V and 3 bases at J; junction bases unmatched: 6. Looked up from germline, CDR1 is SGDLS and CDR2 is YYNGEE. CDR3 amino acids: CASSVPGGFDTGELFF. The CDR3 DNA sequence: TGTGCCAGCAGCGTTCCAGGGGGCTTCGACACCGGGGAGCTGTTTTTT.